One and the same sample provided the 16 T cell receptor beta chains below, sequenced in a study of blood T cell repertoires in COVID-19. This table comes from immunoSEQ multiplex PCR, and its TCRdb copy is limited to in-frame clones, with some not included. This sample has about 100,000 clones, with around 82% found just once. The source material was peripheral blood. The receptors originated from a man aged 45-60 years who had recovered from COVID-19.

The V and J genes are TRBV11-1 and TRBJ2-3; D is unresolved. The CDR3 sequence is 13 residues long. Germline-derived CDR1 and CDR2 are SGHAT and FQDESV (reference sequence). V was shortened by 5 bases and J by 0 bases, with 6 bases between the two germline ends. In DNA, the CDR3 is TGTGCCAGCAGCATCTATAGCACAGATACGCAGTATTTT. Protein product: CASSIYSTDTQYF.

For this clone: This clone may be a read error of a much larger clone one base away. V and J are TRBV7-2 and TRBJ2-1; D is unresolved. The germline V gene encodes CDR1 SGHTA and CDR2 FQGNSA. V was clipped by 7 bases and J by 6 bases, with 7 bases between them. This CDR3 is 11 amino acids long. CDR3: CASTFRNEQFF. The CDR3 DNA follows: TGTGCCAGCACCTTCCGCAATGAGCAGTTCTTC.

The rearrangement uses TRBV5-6 and TRBJ2-7; D might be TRBD2 (5 bases). Germline CDR1 reads SGHDT; CDR2 reads YYEEEE. Trimming shortened V by 2 bases and J by 5 bases, and 11 bases separated the two germline ends. The CDR3 is made up of 13 amino acids. The CDR3 loop reads CASSFTGRHEQYF. The CDR3 nucleotides are TGTGCCAGCAGCTTCACGGGGAGACACGAGCAGTACTTC.

This chain connects TRBV29-1 to TRBJ2-2, with D uncertain. This CDR3 region has 13 residues. Trimming removed 4 bases from V and 7 bases from J, with 13 bases in between. CDR1 SQVTM and CDR2 ANQGSEA come from the germline V gene. The chain's CDR3 is CSVVVSSGGELFF. CDR3 bases: TGCAGCGTTGTGGTATCATCGGGCGGGGAGCTGTTTTTT.

CDR3: CASSPNSYEQYF. Written as DNA, the CDR3 is TGTGCCAGCAGCCCAAACTCCTACGAGCAGTACTTC. This rearrangement joins TRBV7-8 to TRBJ2-7; no clear D. The germline V gene encodes CDR1 SGHVS and CDR2 FQNEAQ. With 5 bases removed from V and 0 bases from J, the gap between germline ends came to 5 bases. CDR3 length: 12 residues.

J is TRBJ1-1 and V is TRBV5-4; TRBD1 is a possible D gene (5 bases). V lost 2 bases, J lost 3 bases, and 8 bases lay in between. Germline values: CDR1 SGHNT, CDR2 YYREEE (reference sequence). This CDR3 region has 13 residues. CDR3 amino acids: CASSLGVDTEAFF. The CDR3 region has the DNA TGTGCCAGCAGCTTAGGGGTAGACACTGAAGCTTTCTTT. The whole variable domain, filled in from reference TRBV5-4 and TRBJ1-1, reads ETGVTQSPTHLIKTRGQQVTLRCSSQSGHNTVSWYQQALGQGPQFIFQYYREEENGRGNFPPRFSGLQFPNYSSELNVNALELDDSALYLCASSLGVDTEAFFGQGTRLTVV.

The genes are TRBV7-2 and TRBJ2-2; TRBD1 is a possible D gene (5 bases). V lost 3 bases to trimming and J lost 3 bases, with 8 bases between them. Germline V lookup: CDR1 SGHTA, CDR2 FQGNSA. The CDR3 spans 14 residues. As DNA, the CDR3 is TGTGCCAGCAGCTTCTCAGGGCACACCGGGGAGCTGTTTTTT. It codes for CASSFSGHTGELFF. Full variable domain (remainder filled in from reference TRBV7-2 and TRBJ2-2): GAGVSQSPSNKVTEKGKDVELRCDPISGHTALYWYRQSLGQGLEFLIYFQGNSAPDKSGLPSDRFSAERTGGSVSTLTIQRTQQEDSAVYLCASSFSGHTGELFFGEGSRLTVL.

The CDR3, as DNA: TGTGCCAGCAGCGCGAACCCCTCCGGGACTAGGGGATCAGATACGCAGTATTTT. Its protein product is CASSANPSGTRGSDTQYF. The rearrangement joins TRBV7-3 to TRBJ2-3; 8 bases match TRBD2. With 5 bases clipped from V and 4 bases from J, the junction kept 17 bases outside the gene matches. Germline V gives CDR1 SGHTA, CDR2 FQGTGA. The CDR3 loop spans 18 amino acids. Full variable domain (missing parts from reference TRBV7-3 and TRBJ2-3): GAGVSQTPSNKVTEKGKYVELRCDPISGHTALYWYRQSLGQGPEFLIYFQGTGAADDSGLPNDRFFAVRPEGSVSTLKIQRTERGDSAVYLCASSANPSGTRGSDTQYFGPGTRLTVL.

This rearrangement joins TRBV11-2 to TRBJ2-3, with D possibly matching TRBD2 (5 bases). The CDR3 totals 15 residues. V lost 5 bases and J lost 5, with 17 bases in between. Germline-derived CDR1 and CDR2 are SGHAT and FQNNGV. The CDR3 DNA is TGTGCCAGCAGCCCAACCGGGAAGAAGGTAGATACGCAGTATTTT. Protein product: CASSPTGKKVDTQYF.

This chain connects TRBV27 to TRBJ1-2, with no clear D. The CDR3 extends over 14 amino acids. In germline, CDR1 is MNHEY, CDR2 SMNVEV (reference sequence). Trimming stripped 5 bases from V and 0 bases from J, with 10 bases between. DNA of the CDR3: TGTGCCAGCAGTCGCTCGAGCTCTAACTATGGCTACACCTTC. It specifies CASSRSSSNYGYTF.

The rearrangement links TRBV15 to TRBJ1-5, with TRBD1 as a possible D gene (5 bases). The CDR3 extends over 17 amino acids. The V end lost 0 bases, the J end lost 2 bases, and 14 bases lay between the germline ends. Germline V CDR1 and CDR2: LNHNV, YYDKDF (reference sequence). The CDR3 DNA is TGTGCCACCAGCAGAGATGTAACGCTGACAGGCAATCAGCCCCAGCATTTT. Translating it yields CATSRDVTLTGNQPQHF.

This sequence joins TRBV12-3 or TRBV12-4 and TRBJ2-7; 7 bases align to TRBD2. The CDR3 contains 13 residues. Trimming took 2 bases from V and 7 from J; bases not matched to a gene: 5. CDR3 amino acids: CASSLYERGEQYF. The CDR3 coding sequence is TGTGCCAGCAGTTTATACGAGCGGGGTGAGCAGTACTTC.

The chain is built from TRBV14 and TRBJ2-2; 8 nucleotides agree with TRBD1. Looked up from germline, CDR1 is SGHDN and CDR2 is FVKESK. The CDR3 length is 15 residues. After removal of 3 bases from V and 5 bases from J, the junction contained 5 bases not matched to a gene. The CDR3 is CASSQRQGATGELFF. CDR3 in DNA: TGTGCCAGCAGCCAGAGGCAGGGGGCGACCGGGGAGCTGTTTTTT.

The J gene is TRBJ2-1, the V gene TRBV9, with TRBD2 as a possible D gene (6 bases). Trimming left V 3 bases short and J 2 bases short, with 18 bases between. The CDR3 is 17 amino acids. Per the germline V gene, CDR1 is SGDLS and CDR2 is YYNGEE. CDR3 bases: TGTGCCAGCAGCGCCGCGGGACGGGCTAGGGCCTACAATGAGCAGTTCTTC. This codes for CASSAAGRARAYNEQFF.

This rearrangement joins TRBV9 to TRBJ1-5, with D possibly being TRBD1 (5 bases). The V gene lost 4 bases and the J gene lost 10 bases, with 18 bases spanning the gap. Germline CDR1 and CDR2: SGDLS and YYNGEE. The CDR3 is made up of 14 amino acids. Here the CDR3 reads CASSLGGGVDPQHF. The CDR3 DNA follows: TGTGCCAGCAGCCTTGGGGGAGGGGTGGACCCCCAGCATTTT. Combining the CDR3 with reference TRBV9 and TRBJ1-5 gives the whole variable domain DSGVTQTPKHLITATGQRVTLRCSPRSGDLSVYWYQQSLDQGLQFLIQYYNGEERAKGNILERFSAQQFPDLHSELNLSSLELGDSALYFCASSLGGGVDPQHFGDGTRLSIL.

The chain has TRBV18 and TRBJ2-3; 10 nucleotides align to TRBD2. Germline trimming cut 4 bases from V and 2 bases from J; bases unmatched to any gene: 9. Germline-derived CDR1 and CDR2 are KGHSH and LQKENI. This CDR3 has 17 amino acids. The chain's CDR3 is CASSQNIGLAVTDTQYF. In nucleotides, the CDR3 is TGTGCCAGCTCACAAAATATCGGACTAGCGGTCACAGATACGCAGTATTTT.